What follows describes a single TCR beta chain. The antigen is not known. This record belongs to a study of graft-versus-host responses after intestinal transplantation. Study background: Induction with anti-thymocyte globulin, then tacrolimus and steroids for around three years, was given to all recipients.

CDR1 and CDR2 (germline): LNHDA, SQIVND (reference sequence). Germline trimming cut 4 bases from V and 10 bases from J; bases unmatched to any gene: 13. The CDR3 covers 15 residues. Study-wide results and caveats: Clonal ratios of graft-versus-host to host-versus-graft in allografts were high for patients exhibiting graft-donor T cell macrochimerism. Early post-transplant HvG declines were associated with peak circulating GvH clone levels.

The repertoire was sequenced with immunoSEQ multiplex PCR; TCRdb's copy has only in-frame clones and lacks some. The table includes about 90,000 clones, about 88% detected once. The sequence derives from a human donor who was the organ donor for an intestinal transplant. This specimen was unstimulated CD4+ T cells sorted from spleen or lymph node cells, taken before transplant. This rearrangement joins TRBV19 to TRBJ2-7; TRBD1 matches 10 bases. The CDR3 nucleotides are TGTGCCAGTAGTACATCCTGGACAGGGGGTCTCGACCAGTACTTC. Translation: CASSTSWTGGLDQYF.